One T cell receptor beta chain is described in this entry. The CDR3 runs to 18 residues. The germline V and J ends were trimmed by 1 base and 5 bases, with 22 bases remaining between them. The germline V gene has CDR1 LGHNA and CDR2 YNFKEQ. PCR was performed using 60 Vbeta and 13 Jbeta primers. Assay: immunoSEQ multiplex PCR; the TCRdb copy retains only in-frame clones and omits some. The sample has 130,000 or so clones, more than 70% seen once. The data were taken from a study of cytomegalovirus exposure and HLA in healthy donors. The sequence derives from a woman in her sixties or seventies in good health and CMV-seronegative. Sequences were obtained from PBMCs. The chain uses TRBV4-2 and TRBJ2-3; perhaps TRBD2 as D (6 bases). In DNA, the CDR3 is TGTGCCAGCAGCCAAGCCCCCGAGTGGACTACCACCGGAGATACGCAGTATTTT. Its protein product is CASSQAPEWTTTGDTQYF.